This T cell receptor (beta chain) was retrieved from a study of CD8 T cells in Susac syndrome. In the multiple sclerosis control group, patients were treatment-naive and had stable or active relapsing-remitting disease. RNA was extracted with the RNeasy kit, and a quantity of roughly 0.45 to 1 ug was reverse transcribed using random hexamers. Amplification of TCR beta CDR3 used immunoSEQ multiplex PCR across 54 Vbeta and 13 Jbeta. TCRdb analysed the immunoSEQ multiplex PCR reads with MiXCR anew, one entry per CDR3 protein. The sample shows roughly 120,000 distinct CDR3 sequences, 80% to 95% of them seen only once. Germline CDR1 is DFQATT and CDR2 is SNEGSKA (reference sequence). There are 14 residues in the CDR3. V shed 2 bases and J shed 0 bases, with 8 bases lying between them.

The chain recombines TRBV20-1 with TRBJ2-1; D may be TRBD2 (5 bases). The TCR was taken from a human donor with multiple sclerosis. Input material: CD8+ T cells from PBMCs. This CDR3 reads CSARPGSSYNEQFF. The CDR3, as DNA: TGCAGTGCTAGACCGGGGAGCTCCTACAATGAGCAGTTCTTC.